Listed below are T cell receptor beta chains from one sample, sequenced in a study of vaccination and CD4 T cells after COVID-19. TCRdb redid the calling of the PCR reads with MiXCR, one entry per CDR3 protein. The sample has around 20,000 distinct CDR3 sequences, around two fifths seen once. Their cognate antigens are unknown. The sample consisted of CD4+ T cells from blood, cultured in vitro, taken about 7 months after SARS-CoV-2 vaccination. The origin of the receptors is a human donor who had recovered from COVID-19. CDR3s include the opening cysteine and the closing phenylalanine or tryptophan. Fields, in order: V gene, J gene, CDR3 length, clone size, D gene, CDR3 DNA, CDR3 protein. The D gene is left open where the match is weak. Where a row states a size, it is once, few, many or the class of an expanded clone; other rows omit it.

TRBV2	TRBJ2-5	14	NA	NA	TGTGCCAGCAGTGTCTGGGGCCGGGAGGAGACCCAGTACTTC	CASSVWGREETQYF
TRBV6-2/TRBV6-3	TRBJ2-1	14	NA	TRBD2	TGTGCCAGCACCGCCCTAGCGGGATACCAAGAGCAGTTCTTC	CASTALAGYQEQFF
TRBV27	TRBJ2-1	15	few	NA	TGTGCCAGCAGTTTAAGTGGAGCAGGGGTCGATGAGCAGTTCTTC	CASSLSGAGVDEQFF
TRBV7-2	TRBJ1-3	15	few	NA	TGTGCCAGCATCCCCGGGGGAAGGGCTGGAAACACCATATATTTT	CASIPGGRAGNTIYF
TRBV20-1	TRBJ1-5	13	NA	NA	TGCAGTGCTAGAGGAGGGGGCAATCAGCCCCAGCATTTT	CSARGGGNQPQHF
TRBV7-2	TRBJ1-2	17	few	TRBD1	TGTGCCAGCAGTCTAACGAGTGGGACAGGGGGAAGTGATGGCTACACCTTC	CASSLTSGTGGSDGYTF
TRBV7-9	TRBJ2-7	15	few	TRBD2	TGTGCCAGCAGCTTATACGGGAGGACCACCTACGAGCAGTACTTC	CASSLYGRTTYEQYF
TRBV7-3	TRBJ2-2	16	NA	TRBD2	TGTGCCAGCAGCAAACTAGCGGGAGGTAACACCGGGGAGCTGTTTTTT	CASSKLAGGNTGELFF
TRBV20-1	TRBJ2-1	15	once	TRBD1	TGCAGTGCTAGGCAGGGACAGGGATCCTACAATGAGCAGTTCTTC	CSARQGQGSYNEQFF
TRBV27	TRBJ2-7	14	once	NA	TGTGCCAGCACCTCGATCGGGGGGCTCTACGAGCAGTACTTC	CASTSIGGLYEQYF
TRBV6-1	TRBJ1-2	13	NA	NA	TGTGCCAGCAGGGTGGGGGGGGGATATGGCTACACCTTC	CASRVGGGYGYTF
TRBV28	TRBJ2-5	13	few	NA	TGTGCCAGCAGATTTACAGGGATCGAGACCCAGTACTTC	CASRFTGIETQYF
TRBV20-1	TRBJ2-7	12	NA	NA	TGCAGTGCTAGAGGGGACTTCTACGAGCAGTACTTC	CSARGDFYEQYF
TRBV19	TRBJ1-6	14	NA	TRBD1	TGTGCCACTGGGACAGGGGGGTCTGATTCACCCCTCCACTTT	CATGTGGSDSPLHF
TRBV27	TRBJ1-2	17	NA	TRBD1	TGTGCCAGCAGTTCCGTGCCTACAGGGGGGGAGAACTATGGCTACACCTTC	CASSSVPTGGENYGYTF
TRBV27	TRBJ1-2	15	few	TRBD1	TGTGCCAGCAGTCCGATACAGGGGGCGAGCTATGGCTACACCTTC	CASSPIQGASYGYTF
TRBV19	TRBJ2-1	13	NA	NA	TGTGCCAGTAGTGCTGGGGGGCTCAATGAGCAGTTCTTC	CASSAGGLNEQFF
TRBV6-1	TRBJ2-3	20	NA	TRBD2	TGTGCCAGCAGTCCATTAGGGCCAGCAGTAAGCGGGAGCCAGAAGGGAAGACAGTATTTT	CASSPLGPAVSGSQKGRQYF
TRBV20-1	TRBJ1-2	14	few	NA	TGCAGTGCTAGAGATGGGAGGGTAGAGCATGGCTACACCTTC	CSARDGRVEHGYTF
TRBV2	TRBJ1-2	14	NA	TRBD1	TGTGCCAGCAGTGGGCGGACAGGGAGGCAAGGCTACACCTTC	CASSGRTGRQGYTF
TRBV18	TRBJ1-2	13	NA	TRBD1	TGTGCCAGCTCACCACGGGGACAGGATGGCTACACCTTC	CASSPRGQDGYTF
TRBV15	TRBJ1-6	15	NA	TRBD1	TGTGCCACCAGCACCTTACAGGGGTTCGCTTCACCCCTCCACTTT	CATSTLQGFASPLHF
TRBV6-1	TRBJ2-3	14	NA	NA	TGTGCCAGCAGCCTACTAGATATCACAGATACGCAGTATTTT	CASSLLDITDTQYF
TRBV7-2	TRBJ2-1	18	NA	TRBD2	TGTGCCAGCAGCTTGTTCTGGGGCGGGGGGGCCCCCTACAATGAGCAGTTCTTC	CASSLFWGGGAPYNEQFF
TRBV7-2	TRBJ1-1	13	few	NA	TGTGCCAGCAGCTTTGGGGGTAACACTGAAGCTTTCTTT	CASSFGGNTEAFF
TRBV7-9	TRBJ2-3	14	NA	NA	TGTGCCAGCAGCTTAGGCGGGGGCGCAGATACGCAGTATTTT	CASSLGGGADTQYF
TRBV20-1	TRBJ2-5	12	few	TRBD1	TGCAGTGCTCGGACAGGGGTGGAGACCCAGTACTTC	CSARTGVETQYF
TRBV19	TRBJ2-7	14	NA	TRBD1	TGTGCCAGTAGTATTCAGGGGGCTGTCTACGAGCAGTACTTC	CASSIQGAVYEQYF
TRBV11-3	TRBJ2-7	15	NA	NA	TGTGCCAGCAGCTTAGAGACCCAATACTACGTACAGCAGTACTTC	CASSLETQYYVQQYF
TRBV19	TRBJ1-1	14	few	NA	TGTGCCAGTAGTATTGGTTGGGGGGACACTGAAGCTTTCTTT	CASSIGWGDTEAFF
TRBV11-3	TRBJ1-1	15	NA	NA	TGTGCCAGCAGCCAAGGCGGGAACCGAAGGACTGAAGCTTTCTTT	CASSQGGNRRTEAFF
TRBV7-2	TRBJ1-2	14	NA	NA	TGTGCCAGCAGCTTAGCCCCCCAACCTTATGGCTACACCTTC	CASSLAPQPYGYTF
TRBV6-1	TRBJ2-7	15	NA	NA	TGTGCCAGCACCCCCCCCGGGGGACACTTCTACGAGCAGTACTTC	CASTPPGGHFYEQYF
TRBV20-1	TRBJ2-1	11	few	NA	TGCAGTGCTAGTATCAGGGATGAGCAGTTCTTC	CSASIRDEQFF